Below, 30 T cell receptor beta chains from the same sample are listed, as sequenced in a study of shared clonotypes between healthy human individuals. Some clones are missing from TCRdb's copy, which holds only in-frame ones; the method was immunoSEQ multiplex PCR. The table records about 700,000 clones, about 92% of them present only once. Naive CD8 populations comprised CD45RO-negative cells positively selected for CCR7, excluding terminally differentiated effector memory CD45RA+ cells. Sequencing was done on a sample of naive CD8+ T cells sorted from blood. The receptor source for this set is a man under 40 in good health.

The chain employs TRBV6-5 and TRBJ1-1; the D is unclear. The CDR3 runs to 15 residues. V was cut by 2 bases and J by 1 base, with 11 bases left in between. From germline, CDR1 is MNHEY and CDR2 SVGAGI. The CDR3 loop reads CASSYQITKNTEAFF. The DNA for the CDR3 is TGTGCCAGCAGTTACCAAATCACAAAGAACACTGAAGCTTTCTTT.

The chain recombines TRBV7-6 with TRBJ2-7, with a tentative D call TRBD1 (5 bases). The CDR3 has 13 amino acids. V gave up 6 bases and J gave up 2 bases, with 11 bases separating them. Germline V lookup: CDR1 SGHVS, CDR2 FNYEAQ. The DNA for the CDR3 is TGTGCCAGCAGTTCGACAGCGACCTACGAGCAGTACTTC. This sequence encodes CASSSTATYEQYF.

J is TRBJ1-2 and V is TRBV6-6; the D is unclear. Germline-derived CDR1 and CDR2 are MNHNY and SVGAGI (reference sequence). This CDR3 contains 14 residues. V was trimmed by 7 bases and J by 4 bases, leaving 16 bases between them. The chain's CDR3 is CASKGQQDFYGYTF. CDR3 coding DNA: TGTGCCAGCAAAGGCCAGCAGGACTTCTATGGCTACACCTTC.

V and J are TRBV11-2 and TRBJ2-1, with TRBD2 matching over 12 bases. The CDR3 has 17 residues. V lost 5 bases to trimming and J lost 6 bases; unmatched junction nucleotides: 11. Germline V lookup: CDR1 SGHAT, CDR2 FQNNGV. The CDR3 region has the DNA TGTGCCAGCAGCCCACCGTTCCGGACTAGCGGGACCAATGAGCAGTTCTTC. This codes for CASSPPFRTSGTNEQFF.

The gene calls are TRBV25-1 and TRBJ1-1, with a possible D match to TRBD1 (5 bases). The CDR3 covers 17 residues. Germline-derived CDR1 and CDR2 are MGHDK and SYGVNS. V dropped 3 bases and J dropped 1 base, with 18 bases sitting between them. The CDR3 region is CASSDTLWGTGNTEAFF. CDR3 bases: TGTGCCAGCAGTGACACTCTTTGGGGGACGGGGAACACTGAAGCTTTCTTT. The whole variable domain, remainder taken from reference TRBV25-1 and TRBJ1-1, is EADIYQTPRYLVIGTGKKITLECSQTMGHDKMYWYQQDPGMELHLIHYSYGVNSTEKGDLSSESTVSRIRTEHFPLTLESARPSHTSQYLCASSDTLWGTGNTEAFFGQGTRLTVV.

The chain employs TRBV7-9 and TRBJ2-7; D is unresolved. This CDR3 has 14 residues. CDR1 is SEHNR and CDR2 is FQNEAQ in the germline V gene (reference sequence). V was clipped by 3 bases and J by 0 bases, with 9 bases between them. The CDR3 DNA sequence: TGTGCCAGCAGCTTCTCAGGACCCTCCTACGAGCAGTACTTC. This gives the protein CASSFSGPSYEQYF.

The V and J genes are TRBV27 and TRBJ2-1; D unclear. The CDR3 has 14 residues. Trimming took off 0 bases at V and 6 bases at J, with 9 bases between the two ends. Germline V gene lookup returns CDR1 MNHEY and CDR2 SMNVEV (reference sequence). The CDR3 protein is CASSLSSGFNEQFF. CDR3 in DNA: TGTGCCAGCAGTTTATCGTCAGGTTTCAATGAGCAGTTCTTC.

V gene TRBV11-2 combines with J gene TRBJ2-7; D might be TRBD1 (6 bases). CDR1 and CDR2 (germline): SGHAT, FQNNGV. V lost 6 bases and J 3 bases, leaving 18 bases between the germline ends. There are 15 residues in the CDR3. Here the CDR3 reads CASSGTEQGSYEQYF. As DNA, the CDR3 is TGTGCCAGCAGTGGCACGGAACAGGGTAGCTACGAGCAGTACTTC. Full variable domain (remainder filled in from reference TRBV11-2 and TRBJ2-7): EAGVAQSPRYKIIEKRQSVAFWCNPISGHATLYWYQQILGQGPKLLIQFQNNGVVDDSQLPKDRFSAERLKGVDSTLKIQPAKLEDSAVYLCASSGTEQGSYEQYFGPGTRLTVT.

This rearrangement joins TRBV5-4 to TRBJ2-1, with D possibly matching TRBD2 (6 bases). CDR1 and CDR2 from the germline V gene are SGHNT and YYREEE (reference sequence). With 3 bases removed from V and 3 bases from J, the gap between germline ends came to 10 bases. CDR3 size: 14 residues. This CDR3 is CASSSRTNYNEQFF. The CDR3 bases are TGTGCCAGCAGCTCCCGGACTAACTACAATGAGCAGTTCTTC. Full variable domain (remainder filled in from reference TRBV5-4 and TRBJ2-1): ETGVTQSPTHLIKTRGQQVTLRCSSQSGHNTVSWYQQALGQGPQFIFQYYREEENGRGNFPPRFSGLQFPNYSSELNVNALELDDSALYLCASSSRTNYNEQFFGPGTRLTVL.

The chain joins TRBV5-4 to TRBJ1-2, with 12 bases aligning to TRBD1. With V trimmed by 0 bases and J by 5 bases, 8 bases remained unmatched. The CDR3 extends over 17 amino acids. Germline CDR1 is SGHNT and CDR2 is YYREEE (reference sequence). This CDR3 is CASSLVGQGASLYGYTF. The CDR3 region has the DNA TGTGCCAGCAGCTTGGTGGGACAGGGGGCCTCCCTATATGGCTACACCTTC.

This chain uses TRBV2 with TRBJ2-7; 7 bases align to TRBD2. Germline CDR1 is SNHLY and CDR2 is FYNNEI. This CDR3 has 15 residues. J was trimmed by 0 bases and V by 3 bases; bases with no gene match: 5. The CDR3 protein is CASSDSREVSYEQYF. The DNA of the CDR3 is TGTGCCAGCAGTGACAGCCGGGAGGTCTCCTACGAGCAGTACTTC.

A word on this clone: The same CDR3 is also encoded by other DNA sequences in this sample. The CDR3 is CASSLGAEQYF. DNA for the CDR3: TGTGCCAGCAGCTTGGGGGCCGAGCAGTACTTC. This chain joins TRBV5-6 and TRBJ2-7; D is uncertain. V lost 0 bases and J lost 6, with 4 bases in between. The CDR3 has 11 residues. The germline CDR1 and CDR2 sequences are SGHDT and YYEEEE. The variable domain in full, with the rest retrieved from reference TRBV5-6 and TRBJ2-7, is DAGVTQSPTHLIKTRGQQVTLRCSPKSGHDTVSWYQQALGQGPQFIFQYYEEEERQRGNFPDRFSGHQFPNYSSELNVNALLLGDSALYLCASSLGAEQYFGPGTRLTVT.

The chain recombines TRBV6-5 with TRBJ2-5; either TRBD1 or TRBD2 may supply D (5 bases each). Trimming removed 0 bases from V and 3 bases from J, with 14 bases in between. CDR3 length: 16 residues. In germline, CDR1 is MNHEY, CDR2 SVGAGI. The CDR3 is CASSYSWDGGKETQYF. In nucleotides, the CDR3 is TGTGCCAGCAGTTACTCGTGGGACGGAGGAAAAGAGACCCAGTACTTC.

V is TRBV6-5 and J is TRBJ1-1; D call uncertain. Germline assignment: CDR1 MNHEY and CDR2 SVGAGI. CDR3 length: 14 amino acids. Trimming removed 2 bases from V and 0 bases from J, with 7 bases in between. This CDR3 is CASSYEGLNTEAFF. CDR3 nucleotide sequence: TGTGCCAGCAGTTACGAGGGCCTGAACACTGAAGCTTTCTTT.

The chain is built from TRBV18 and TRBJ2-2; D call uncertain. Looked up from germline, CDR1 is KGHSH and CDR2 is LQKENI. The V and J ends lost 3 bases and 7 bases respectively, with 15 bases between them. CDR3 length equals 15 residues. CDR3 sequence: CASSPWAADRGELFF. The CDR3 bases are TGTGCCAGCTCACCCTGGGCAGCAGATCGCGGGGAGCTGTTTTTT.

The chain links TRBV27 to TRBJ1-1; 7 bases are a match to TRBD1. Germline lookup yields CDR1 MNHEY and CDR2 SMNVEV (reference sequence). The CDR3 is 13 residues long. Trimming took 6 bases from V and 11 from J; bases not matched to a gene: 12. The CDR3: CASSPGTAKGAFF. The CDR3 nucleotides are TGTGCCAGCAGCCCGGGGACAGCCAAAGGGGCTTTCTTT.

J is TRBJ2-5 and V is TRBV11-1, with D possibly TRBD1 on 5 matching bases. The CDR3 runs to 13 residues. The V end lost 6 bases, the J end lost 5 bases, and 13 bases lay between the germline ends. Germline CDR1 is SGHAT and CDR2 is FQDESV (reference sequence). This CDR3 is CASRTGAGETQYF. The CDR3, as DNA: TGTGCCAGCAGGACTGGGGCCGGGGAGACCCAGTACTTC.

V is TRBV5-1 and J is TRBJ2-2, with a possible D match to TRBD2 (6 bases). The V and J ends lost 3 bases and 1 base respectively, with 16 bases between them. Germline values: CDR1 SGHRS, CDR2 YFSETQ. CDR3 length: 17 amino acids. The CDR3, as DNA: TGCGCCAGCAGCTCGGGGGAGCGGAGACTGAACACCGGGGAGCTGTTTTTT. This codes for CASSSGERRLNTGELFF.

The gene calls are TRBV2 and TRBJ2-7; the D gene is possibly TRBD1 (6 bases). There are 14 residues in the CDR3. The ends were cut back, 2 bases at V and 4 bases at J, with 12 bases in the middle. Per germline, CDR1 SNHLY and CDR2 FYNNEI. DNA of the CDR3: TGTGCCAGCAGTGAATACGCAGGGGCTTACGAGCAGTACTTC. Encoded protein: CASSEYAGAYEQYF. The full variable domain, rest sourced from reference TRBV2 and TRBJ2-7, is EPEVTQTPSHQVTQMGQEVILRCVPISNHLYFYWYRQILGQKVEFLVSFYNNEISEKSEIFDDQFSVERPDGSNFTLKIRSTKLEDSAMYFCASSEYAGAYEQYFGPGTRLTVT.

The chain carries TRBV27 and TRBJ2-1; the D gene is possibly TRBD2 (5 bases). Trimming left V 7 bases short and J 1 base short, with 17 bases between. In germline, CDR1 is MNHEY, CDR2 SMNVEV (reference sequence). The CDR3 is 16 amino acids. The CDR3 DNA reads TGTGCCAGCACCTATAAAGCGGAAGCGTCCTACAATGAGCAGTTCTTC. Residues: CASTYKAEASYNEQFF.

Turning to this clone: Other DNA sequences in this specimen translate into the identical CDR3. The V call is TRBV4-1, the J call TRBJ2-5; the match to TRBD1 covers 9 bases. Per germline, CDR1 MGHRA and CDR2 YSYEKL. This CDR3 comprises 14 residues. Trimming cost V 4 bases and J 5 bases; bases outside gene matches: 5. The CDR3 reads CASSPGQGLETQYF. As DNA, the CDR3 is TGCGCCAGCAGCCCTGGACAGGGGTTGGAGACCCAGTACTTC.

This chain connects TRBV7-6 to TRBJ2-1; D unresolved. CDR3 length equals 13 residues. V was cut by 5 bases and J by 2 bases, with 7 bases left in between. Per the germline V gene, CDR1 is SGHVS and CDR2 is FNYEAQ. The DNA of the CDR3 is TGTGCCAGCAGCGCTAAGACCTACAATGAGCAGTTCTTC. It encodes CASSAKTYNEQFF.

The chain employs TRBV6-1 and TRBJ2-7; 10 bases fit TRBD1. Per the germline V gene, CDR1 is MNHNS and CDR2 is SASEGT. The CDR3 runs to 17 residues. Trimming cost V 4 bases and J 3 bases; bases outside gene matches: 12. This CDR3 is CASSGESGTGAFYEQYF. The CDR3 bases are TGTGCCAGCAGTGGGGAAAGCGGGACAGGGGCCTTCTACGAGCAGTACTTC.

This clone was observed a few times. This chain joins TRBV28 and TRBJ2-7; TRBD1 aligns across 8 bases. This CDR3 spans 16 amino acids. Per the germline V gene, CDR1 is MDHEN and CDR2 is SYDVKM. V shed 9 bases, J shed 4 bases, and the junction held 17 bases outside the gene matches. Here the CDR3 DNA reads TGTGCCAGTGCAACTATTATGTCGGACAGGGTTTACGAGCAGTACTTC. Its translation: CASATIMSDRVYEQYF. The variable domain in full, with the rest retrieved from reference TRBV28 and TRBJ2-7, is DVKVTQSSRYLVKRTGEKVFLECVQDMDHENMFWYRQDPGLGLRLIYFSYDVKMKEKGDIPEGYSVSREKKERFSLILESASTNQTSMYLCASATIMSDRVYEQYFGPGTRLTVT.

Here the CDR3 DNA reads TGTGCCAGCAGCTTAGTGGATCGGGGCATAGTTGGAAACACCATATATTTT. Residues: CASSLVDRGIVGNTIYF. This sequence joins TRBV7-6 and TRBJ1-3; D might be TRBD1 (5 bases). There are 17 residues in the CDR3. The V end was cut by 1 base, the J end by 3 bases, with 16 bases between. In germline, CDR1 is SGHVS, CDR2 FNYEAQ.

This chain uses TRBV7-9 with TRBJ2-7; possibly TRBD1 or TRBD2 for D (5 bases each). V lost 1 base and J 5 bases, leaving 12 bases between the germline ends. Germline V CDR1 and CDR2: SEHNR, FQNEAQ (reference sequence). CDR3 length: 14 residues. The CDR3 DNA reads as TGTGCCAGCAGCTTAGGTATAGGGGAGAACGAGCAGTACTTC. Translating it yields CASSLGIGENEQYF.

CDR3 nucleotide sequence: TGTGCCAGTACCCTTGACAGCTATGGCTACACCTTC. Protein product: CASTLDSYGYTF. The rearrangement uses TRBV19 and TRBJ1-2; D perhaps matches TRBD1 (5 bases). The germline V gene has CDR1 LNHDA and CDR2 SQIVND (reference sequence). The CDR3 is made up of 12 amino acids. With 7 bases removed from V and 4 bases from J, the gap between germline ends came to 10 bases.

The rearrangement joins TRBV2 to TRBJ2-3; no definite D call. V shed 9 bases and J shed 0 bases, with 13 bases lying between them. CDR3 length: 14 amino acids. In germline, CDR1 is SNHLY, CDR2 FYNNEI. The CDR3 spells CASTTGISTDTQYF. The CDR3 region has the DNA TGTGCCAGTACGACTGGGATTAGCACAGATACGCAGTATTTT.

The chain links TRBV29-1 to TRBJ2-1, with D possibly TRBD2 on 5 matching bases. The V and J ends lost 0 bases and 3 bases respectively, with 9 bases between them. CDR3 length: 14 amino acids. Per germline, CDR1 SQVTM and CDR2 ANQGSEA. DNA for the CDR3: TGCAGCGTTGAAGATCGAGGACTCTACAATGAGCAGTTCTTC. Translation: CSVEDRGLYNEQFF.

The chain is built from TRBV6-5 and TRBJ1-5, with a weak D call TRBD1 (6 bases). Trimming cost V 4 bases and J 2 bases, with 9 bases left between them. Germline V CDR1 and CDR2: MNHEY, SVGAGI. This CDR3 contains 14 residues. The CDR3 is CASSLSGGNQPQHF. For the CDR3, the DNA is TGTGCCAGCAGTTTATCAGGGGGCAATCAGCCCCAGCATTTT.